This is a list of T cell receptor beta chains from one sample in a study of T cells in localized non-small cell lung cancer. TCRdb's copy holds only in-frame clones and misses some; the assay was immunoSEQ multiplex PCR. This sample has roughly 20,000 clones, with roughly 84% found just once. The specimen comprised peripheral blood, sampled before any cancer treatment. The origin of the receptors is a man between 40 and 70 years old with stage I lung adenocarcinoma. The CDR3 runs from the conserved cysteine through the conserved F or W. D genes are given only for firm matches. Not all rows give a size; the values are once, few, many and, for expanded clones, a class.

clone_size: few
j_call: TRBJ2-5
d_call: TRBD1
v_call: TRBV2
cdr3_nt: TGTGCCAGCAATACCCGGGACAGTTGGGAGGAGACCCAGTACTTC
cdr3_aa: CASNTRDSWEETQYF

clone_size: NA
j_call: TRBJ1-2
d_call: NA
v_call: TRBV4-3
cdr3_nt: TGCGCCAGCAGCCCGAGAGTTTCTGGGGGAGAGGAGGATGCCTATGGCTACACCTTC
cdr3_aa: CASSPRVSGGEEDAYGYTF

clone_size: few
j_call: TRBJ1-4
d_call: NA
v_call: TRBV28
cdr3_nt: TGTGCCAGCAGTCCGGGATCAGGGCCTAATGAAAAACTGTTTTTT
cdr3_aa: CASSPGSGPNEKLFF

clone_size: NA
j_call: TRBJ1-1
d_call: TRBD1
v_call: TRBV28
cdr3_nt: TGTGCCATCTACCCGGGACAGGGGGAAGAAGCTTTCTTT
cdr3_aa: CAIYPGQGEEAFF

clone_size: NA
j_call: TRBJ2-6
d_call: TRBD1
v_call: TRBV11-2
cdr3_nt: TGTGCCAGCAGCCCCCAGGGGGTGGCGGGGGCCAACGTCCTGACTTTC
cdr3_aa: CASSPQGVAGANVLTF

clone_size: NA
j_call: TRBJ2-5
d_call: TRBD2
v_call: TRBV7-2
cdr3_nt: TGTGCCAGCAGCTTTGACCCCGGACTAGCTGAGACCCAGTACTTC
cdr3_aa: CASSFDPGLAETQYF

clone_size: NA
j_call: TRBJ1-2
d_call: NA
v_call: TRBV5-6
cdr3_nt: TGTGCCAGCAGCCTCTACGCCTATGGCTACACCTTC
cdr3_aa: CASSLYAYGYTF

clone_size: NA
j_call: TRBJ1-4
d_call: NA
v_call: TRBV5-1
cdr3_nt: TGCGCCAGCAGCTTGTCCCCAGGGGTGACTAATGAAAAACTGTTTTTT
cdr3_aa: CASSLSPGVTNEKLFF

clone_size: NA
j_call: TRBJ1-5
d_call: TRBD1
v_call: TRBV9
cdr3_nt: TGTGCCAGCAGCGCGACAGGGAAGGATCAGCCCCAGCATTTT
cdr3_aa: CASSATGKDQPQHF

clone_size: NA
j_call: TRBJ1-2
d_call: TRBD1
v_call: TRBV6-5
cdr3_nt: TGTGCCAGCAGTCCCTCGGGACAGTACTATGGCTACACCTTC
cdr3_aa: CASSPSGQYYGYTF

clone_size: NA
j_call: TRBJ2-5
d_call: TRBD2
v_call: TRBV19
cdr3_nt: TGTGCCAGTAGTATTGGGGGGGGCCAAGAGACCCAGTACTTC
cdr3_aa: CASSIGGGQETQYF

clone_size: NA
j_call: TRBJ2-2
d_call: NA
v_call: TRBV7-2
cdr3_nt: TGTGCCAGCAGCTTAGTCAGGGTCGGCGGGGAGCTGTTTTTT
cdr3_aa: CASSLVRVGGELFF

clone_size: once
j_call: TRBJ2-1
d_call: TRBD1
v_call: TRBV11-2
cdr3_nt: TGTGCCAGCAGCATGACAGGGGGAACCTACAATGAGCAGTTCTTC
cdr3_aa: CASSMTGGTYNEQFF

clone_size: NA
j_call: TRBJ1-1
d_call: NA
v_call: TRBV2
cdr3_nt: TGTGCCAGCTCCGAAGAAGGCCCCACTGAAGCTTTCTTT
cdr3_aa: CASSEEGPTEAFF

clone_size: NA
j_call: TRBJ1-1
d_call: NA
v_call: TRBV19
cdr3_nt: TGTGCCAGTGGTAAGAGTGGAGCTTTCTTT
cdr3_aa: CASGKSGAFF

clone_size: NA
j_call: TRBJ1-4
d_call: TRBD1
v_call: TRBV5-1
cdr3_nt: TGCGCCAGCAGCTTGGTGGGGACAGGGGAAGAAAAACTGTTTTTT
cdr3_aa: CASSLVGTGEEKLFF

clone_size: once
j_call: TRBJ2-2
d_call: NA
v_call: TRBV4-3
cdr3_nt: TGCGCCAGCAGGTACAGCACTACGAACACCGGGGAGCTGTTTTTT
cdr3_aa: CASRYSTTNTGELFF

clone_size: NA
j_call: TRBJ2-7
d_call: TRBD2
v_call: TRBV11-1
cdr3_nt: TGTGCCAGCAGCTTCCGGGGGGGAACTTACGAGCAGTACTTC
cdr3_aa: CASSFRGGTYEQYF

clone_size: few
j_call: TRBJ2-7
d_call: TRBD1
v_call: TRBV30
cdr3_nt: TGTGCCTGGGGTCAACCCCCCAGAGTGGGACAGGGGATCCCCGGGAGTTCCTACGAGCAGTACTTC
cdr3_aa: CAWGQPPRVGQGIPGSSYEQYF

clone_size: NA
j_call: TRBJ1-5
d_call: NA
v_call: TRBV6-6
cdr3_nt: TGTGCCAGCAGTCGGGACAGCAATCAGCCCCAGCATTTT
cdr3_aa: CASSRDSNQPQHF

clone_size: NA
j_call: TRBJ1-3
d_call: NA
v_call: TRBV28
cdr3_nt: TGTGCCAGCAGTTCCCCGGGGATAACCTCTGGAAACACCATATATTTT
cdr3_aa: CASSSPGITSGNTIYF

clone_size: NA
j_call: TRBJ1-2
d_call: TRBD1
v_call: TRBV5-3
cdr3_nt: TGTGCCAGAAGCCCGGGACAGGGCCCCAAGGGCACTGACTATGGCTACACCTTC
cdr3_aa: CARSPGQGPKGTDYGYTF

clone_size: NA
j_call: TRBJ1-3
d_call: TRBD1
v_call: TRBV6-1
cdr3_nt: TGTGCCAGCCGACAGGGAGGCGGAAACACCATATATTTT
cdr3_aa: CASRQGGGNTIYF

clone_size: NA
j_call: TRBJ2-6
d_call: TRBD2
v_call: TRBV27
cdr3_nt: TGTGCCAGCAGTTTAATAGCGGGGGGGACTGGGGCCAACGTCCTGACTTTC
cdr3_aa: CASSLIAGGTGANVLTF

clone_size: NA
j_call: TRBJ1-1
d_call: NA
v_call: TRBV29-1
cdr3_nt: TGCAGCGTTGAATCTAGGGGCCCGAAGGAAGCTTTCTTT
cdr3_aa: CSVESRGPKEAFF

clone_size: once
j_call: TRBJ2-7
d_call: NA
v_call: TRBV7-3
cdr3_nt: TGTGCCAGCCGACAAGTGTCCTCTTACTACGAGCAGTACTTC
cdr3_aa: CASRQVSSYYEQYF

clone_size: NA
j_call: TRBJ2-7
d_call: NA
v_call: TRBV27
cdr3_nt: TGTGCCAGCAGACACAGAGGACAAGGCTCCTACGAGCAGTACTTC
cdr3_aa: CASRHRGQGSYEQYF

clone_size: NA
j_call: TRBJ2-2
d_call: NA
v_call: TRBV4-3
cdr3_nt: TGCGCCAGCAGCCAAGCCCCTACCGGGTCGGGCGGGGAGCTGTTTTTT
cdr3_aa: CASSQAPTGSGGELFF

clone_size: once
j_call: TRBJ2-1
d_call: TRBD2
v_call: TRBV27
cdr3_nt: TGTGCCAGCAGTTTACGGCCCCTAGCGGGAAACAATGAGCAGTTCTTC
cdr3_aa: CASSLRPLAGNNEQFF

clone_size: once
j_call: TRBJ2-3
d_call: NA
v_call: TRBV2
cdr3_nt: TGTGCCAGCGGACGGGCGAACGGGGGTGATACGCAGTATTTT
cdr3_aa: CASGRANGGDTQYF

clone_size: NA
j_call: TRBJ1-6
d_call: NA
v_call: TRBV5-4
cdr3_nt: TGTGCCAGCAGCTTCGACAGTACCAACGATTCACCCCTCCACTTT
cdr3_aa: CASSFDSTNDSPLHF

clone_size: NA
j_call: TRBJ2-1
d_call: NA
v_call: TRBV30
cdr3_nt: TGTGCCTGGAGTGTAGGTGCATACAATGAGCAGTTCTTC
cdr3_aa: CAWSVGAYNEQFF

clone_size: once
j_call: TRBJ1-5
d_call: NA
v_call: TRBV30
cdr3_nt: TGTGCCTGGAGTGTCGGGGCAGGCAATCAGCCCCAGCATTTT
cdr3_aa: CAWSVGAGNQPQHF

clone_size: NA
j_call: TRBJ2-3
d_call: NA
v_call: TRBV28
cdr3_nt: TGTGCCAGCAGTTTACCGACTAGGGATACGCAGTATTTT
cdr3_aa: CASSLPTRDTQYF

clone_size: NA
j_call: TRBJ1-2
d_call: TRBD1
v_call: TRBV2
cdr3_nt: TGTGCCAGCAGTGTGGGGGGGACAGGGAGTTTGCATGGCTACACCTTC
cdr3_aa: CASSVGGTGSLHGYTF

clone_size: NA
j_call: TRBJ1-5
d_call: NA
v_call: TRBV11-1
cdr3_nt: TGTGCCAGCAGCTTAAACCCCCAGCATTTT
cdr3_aa: CASSLNPQHF

clone_size: once
j_call: TRBJ2-2
d_call: NA
v_call: TRBV5-1
cdr3_nt: TGCGCCAGCAGCCCCGACCAGAACACCGGGGAGCTGTTTTTT
cdr3_aa: CASSPDQNTGELFF

clone_size: few
j_call: TRBJ2-5
d_call: NA
v_call: TRBV29-1
cdr3_nt: TGCAGCGTGGGGGTAGGAGGAGAAGAGACCCAGTACTTC
cdr3_aa: CSVGVGGEETQYF

clone_size: NA
j_call: TRBJ2-6
d_call: TRBD1
v_call: TRBV7-9
cdr3_nt: TGTGCCAGCAGCTTAGCGCTGGGACAGTTGCCCTCTGGGGCCAACGTCCTGACTTTC
cdr3_aa: CASSLALGQLPSGANVLTF

clone_size: NA
j_call: TRBJ1-6
d_call: NA
v_call: TRBV15
cdr3_nt: TGTGCCACCAGCAGTGCCAATTCACCCCTCCACTTT
cdr3_aa: CATSSANSPLHF

clone_size: few
j_call: TRBJ2-1
d_call: NA
v_call: TRBV11-3
cdr3_nt: TGTGCCAGCAGCTTAGGGGCTAGTTCCAATGAGCAGTTCTTC
cdr3_aa: CASSLGASSNEQFF

clone_size: NA
j_call: TRBJ2-5
d_call: NA
v_call: TRBV19
cdr3_nt: TGTGCCAGTACCGCGGGGATAGGGGGGACCCTAGAGACCCAGTACTTC
cdr3_aa: CASTAGIGGTLETQYF

clone_size: NA
j_call: TRBJ2-3
d_call: TRBD2
v_call: TRBV5-6
cdr3_nt: TGTGCCAGCAGCTTGGTCCTAGCGGGGGTAGATACGCAGTATTTT
cdr3_aa: CASSLVLAGVDTQYF